The 17 T cell receptor beta chains in this list originate from one sample, sequenced in a study of cytomegalovirus exposure and HLA in healthy donors. The PCR contained 60 Vbeta and 13 Jbeta primers. Here immunoSEQ multiplex PCR was the method, and the copy in TCRdb shows in-frame clones only, minus some. Here the sample table reports 45,000 to 70,000 clones. Sequencing input: PBMCs. These receptor sequences come from a woman in her 30s in good health and CMV-seropositive.

The V call is TRBV29-1, the J call TRBJ2-7, with TRBD1 matching 9 bases. The CDR3 loop spans 14 amino acids. V shed 7 bases, J shed 2 bases, and the junction held 9 bases outside the gene matches. CDR1 SQVTM and CDR2 ANQGSEA come from the germline V gene. The CDR3: CSESGDRAAYEQYF. The CDR3 region has the DNA TGCAGCGAGTCCGGGGACAGGGCCGCCTACGAGCAGTACTTC.

The chain recombines TRBV4-1 with TRBJ2-7; no reliable D call. The ends were cut back, 1 base at V and 1 base at J, with 5 bases in the middle. This CDR3 has 13 residues. CDR1 and CDR2 from the germline V gene are MGHRA and YSYEKL. The CDR3 bases are TGCGCCAGCAGCCAAGTTTTATCCTACGAGCAGTACTTC. Amino acids: CASSQVLSYEQYF.

Here the CDR3 DNA reads TGTGCCAGCAGTTACTCGAGTGGGGGGGAGACCCAGTACTTC. Translation gives CASSYSSGGETQYF. The genes are TRBV6-5 and TRBJ2-5; D might be TRBD2 (6 bases). Germline CDR1 reads MNHEY; CDR2 reads SVGAGI. V was pared by 0 bases and J by 5 bases, with 10 bases between. The length of the CDR3 is 14 residues.

The chain combines TRBV20-1 with TRBJ1-1; D is undetermined. Germline V gene data show CDR1 as DFQATT and CDR2 as SNEGSKA (reference sequence). CDR3 length: 11 amino acids. V was shortened by 4 bases and J by 4 bases, with 7 bases between the two germline ends. The CDR3 DNA reads TGCAGTGCTATCTTTTCCACTGAAGCTTTCTTT. Translating gives CSAIFSTEAFF.

The chain employs TRBV11-2 and TRBJ2-1; TRBD2 aligns across 14 bases. V lost 5 bases, J lost 4 bases, and 1 base stayed unmatched. The CDR3 runs 15 residues. Germline-derived CDR1 and CDR2 are SGHAT and FQNNGV. The CDR3: CASSRTSGRYNEQFF. The CDR3 DNA follows: TGTGCCAGCAGCCGGACTAGCGGGAGGTACAATGAGCAGTTCTTC.

J is TRBJ2-7 and V is TRBV6-1, with 7 bases matching TRBD1. CDR1 is MNHNS, CDR2 SASEGT, per germline. The CDR3 runs 15 residues. The junction had 8 bases not matched to a gene; V was cut back by 3 bases and J by 3 bases. DNA of the CDR3: TGTGCCAGCAGTGAGGGCTTGACAGGGCTCTACGAGCAGTACTTC. Translating it yields CASSEGLTGLYEQYF.

Points on this clone: Other DNA sequences in the same sample also yield this CDR3. The chain has TRBV5-1 and TRBJ2-1; 11 bases line up with TRBD2. This CDR3 is built from 16 residues. V dropped 0 bases and J dropped 6; count of bases not matched to a gene: 5. Germline CDR1 is SGHRS and CDR2 is YFSETQ. CDR3 DNA: TGCGCCAGCAGCTTGGCCGGGACTAGCGGACTCAATGAGCAGTTCTTC. Its translation is CASSLAGTSGLNEQFF. The full variable domain, rest sourced from reference TRBV5-1 and TRBJ2-1, is KAGVTQTPRYLIKTRGQQVTLSCSPISGHRSVSWYQQTPGQGLQFLFEYFSETQRNKGNFPGRFSGRQFSNSRSEMNVSTLELGDSALYLCASSLAGTSGLNEQFFGPGTRLTVL.

The gene calls are TRBV14 and TRBJ2-7; TRBD2 matches 10 bases. The CDR3 runs to 16 residues. J gave up 3 bases and V 1 base, and 6 bases lay outside the gene matches. The germline V gene encodes CDR1 SGHDN and CDR2 FVKESK. The CDR3 DNA is TGTGCCAGCAGCCAAGGACCGGGACTAGCGAACTACGAGCAGTACTTC. It encodes CASSQGPGLANYEQYF.

This chain joins TRBV5-1 and TRBJ1-1; 10 bases map to TRBD1. There are 15 residues in the CDR3. V gave up 4 bases and J gave up 6 bases; unmatched junction bases: 9. Germline CDR1 SGHRS, CDR2 YFSETQ. The CDR3 region has the DNA TGCGCCAGCAGCGTGGGGACAGGGGAAGCCCCTGAAGCTTTCTTT. It specifies CASSVGTGEAPEAFF. The whole variable domain, remainder taken from reference TRBV5-1 and TRBJ1-1, is KAGVTQTPRYLIKTRGQQVTLSCSPISGHRSVSWYQQTPGQGLQFLFEYFSETQRNKGNFPGRFSGRQFSNSRSEMNVSTLELGDSALYLCASSVGTGEAPEAFFGQGTRLTVV.

The gene calls are TRBV19 and TRBJ2-6; 14 nucleotides line up with TRBD2. Unmatched junction bases numbered 7, after V lost 6 bases and J lost 3 bases. Germline V gene lookup returns CDR1 LNHDA and CDR2 SQIVND (reference sequence). The CDR3 loop spans 18 amino acids. The CDR3 loop reads CASRGTSGSYSGANVLTF. Here the CDR3 DNA reads TGTGCCAGTAGGGGGACTAGCGGGAGTTATAGTGGGGCCAACGTCCTGACTTTC. The whole variable domain, remainder taken from reference TRBV19 and TRBJ2-6, is DGGITQSPKYLFRKEGQNVTLSCEQNLNHDAMYWYRQDPGQGLRLIYYSQIVNDFQKGDIAEGYSVSREKKESFPLTVTSAQKNPTAFYLCASRGTSGSYSGANVLTFGAGSRLTVL.

The V and J genes are TRBV2 and TRBJ2-7; TRBD2 aligns across 8 bases. J lost 3 bases, V lost 6 bases, and 10 bases had no gene match. The CDR3 covers 15 residues. CDR1 is SNHLY, CDR2 FYNNEI, per germline. CDR3 in amino acids: CASSPRRGALYEQYF. The CDR3 region has the DNA TGTGCCAGCAGCCCGAGGCGGGGGGCCCTCTACGAGCAGTACTTC. Full variable domain (rest looked up from reference TRBV2 and TRBJ2-7): EPEVTQTPSHQVTQMGQEVILRCVPISNHLYFYWYRQILGQKVEFLVSFYNNEISEKSEIFDDQFSVERPDGSNFTLKIRSTKLEDSAMYFCASSPRRGALYEQYFGPGTRLTVT.

The chain uses TRBV25-1 and TRBJ1-1, with D perhaps TRBD1 (6 bases). V was trimmed by 4 bases and J by 10 bases, leaving 16 bases between them. The CDR3 has 13 residues. Germline values: CDR1 MGHDK, CDR2 SYGVNS. For the CDR3, the DNA is TGTGCCAGCAGTGTCGGCAGGGGTCTAGCAGCTTTCTTT. It encodes CASSVGRGLAAFF.

CDR3 bases: TGTGCCAGCAGCTTAGTCCGCGGCGGCTACACCTTC. Protein: CASSLVRGGYTF. The gene calls are TRBV7-8 and TRBJ1-2; D is unresolved. This CDR3 has 12 amino acids. Germline CDR1 SGHVS, CDR2 FQNEAQ. V lost 1 base and J lost 8, with 8 bases in between. The full variable domain, completed using reference TRBV7-8 and TRBJ1-2, is GAGVSQSPRYKVAKRGQDVALRCDPISGHVSLFWYQQALGQGPEFLTYFQNEAQLDKSGLPSDRFFAERPEGSVSTLKIQRTQQEDSAVYLCASSLVRGGYTFGSGTRLTVV.

Notes on this clone: Other nucleotide sequences in the sample specify the same CDR3. The chain has TRBV30 and TRBJ1-2; D call uncertain. V lost 0 bases, J lost 1 base, and 6 bases lay in between. This CDR3 has 13 residues. CDR1 is GTSNPN, CDR2 SVGIG, per germline (reference sequence). The CDR3 here is CAWSVRGNYGYTF. The DNA of the CDR3 is TGTGCCTGGAGTGTACGGGGTAACTATGGCTACACCTTC.

By frequency, this clone is medium-sized. The V call is TRBV10-3, the J call TRBJ1-2, with a weak D call TRBD1 (5 bases). The CDR3 length is 17 residues. V was cut by 0 bases and J by 2 bases, with 16 bases left in between. CDR1 is ENHRY and CDR2 is SYGVKD in the germline V gene. This chain's CDR3 is CAISESPDRLANYGYTF. The CDR3 bases are TGTGCCATCAGTGAGTCCCCCGACAGACTAGCAAACTATGGCTACACCTTC.

The rearrangement links TRBV7-3 to TRBJ2-1; TRBD2 agrees at 10 bases. The CDR3 consists of 16 residues. The junction had 10 bases not matched to a gene; V was cut back by 3 bases and J by 8 bases. Germline-derived CDR1 and CDR2 are SGHTA and FQGTGA. DNA for the CDR3: TGTGCCAGCAGCTTCACAGCGGGAGGGGCCGGGGATGAGCAGTTCTTC. Translation: CASSFTAGGAGDEQFF.

The genes are TRBV5-8 and TRBJ2-7, with D perhaps TRBD2 (5 bases). The CDR3 is made up of 13 amino acids. V was cut by 4 bases and J by 7 bases, with 15 bases left in between. Germline V CDR1 and CDR2: SGHTS, YDEGEE. The CDR3 loop reads CASSRRTLGEQYF. The CDR3 region has the DNA TGTGCCAGCAGCAGGAGGACGTTAGGAGAGCAGTACTTC.